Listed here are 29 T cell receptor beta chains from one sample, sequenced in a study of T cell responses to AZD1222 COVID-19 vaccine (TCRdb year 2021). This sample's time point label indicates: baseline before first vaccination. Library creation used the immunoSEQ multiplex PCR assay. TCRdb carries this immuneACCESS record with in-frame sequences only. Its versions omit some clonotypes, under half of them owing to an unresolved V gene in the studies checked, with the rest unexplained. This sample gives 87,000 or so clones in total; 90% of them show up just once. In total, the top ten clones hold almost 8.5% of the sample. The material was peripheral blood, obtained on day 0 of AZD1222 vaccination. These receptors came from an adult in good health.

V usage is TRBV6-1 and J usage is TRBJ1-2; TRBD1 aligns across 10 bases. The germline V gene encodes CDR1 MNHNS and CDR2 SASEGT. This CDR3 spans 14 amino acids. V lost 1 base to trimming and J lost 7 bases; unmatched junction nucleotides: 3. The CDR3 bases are TGTGCCAGCAGTGAAGAGCGGACAGGGGGTGGCTACACCTTC. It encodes CASSEERTGGGYTF.

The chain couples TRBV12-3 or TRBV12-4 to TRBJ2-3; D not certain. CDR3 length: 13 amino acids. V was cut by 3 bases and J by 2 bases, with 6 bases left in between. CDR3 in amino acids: CASSFTDTDTQYF. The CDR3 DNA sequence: TGTGCCAGCAGTTTTACAGACACAGATACGCAGTATTTT.

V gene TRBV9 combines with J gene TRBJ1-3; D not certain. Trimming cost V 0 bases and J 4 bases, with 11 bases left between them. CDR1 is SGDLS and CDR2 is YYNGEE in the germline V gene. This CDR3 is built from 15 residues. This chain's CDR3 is CASSVGSGEGNTIYF. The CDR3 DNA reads TGTGCCAGCAGCGTAGGATCGGGAGAAGGAAACACCATATATTTT.

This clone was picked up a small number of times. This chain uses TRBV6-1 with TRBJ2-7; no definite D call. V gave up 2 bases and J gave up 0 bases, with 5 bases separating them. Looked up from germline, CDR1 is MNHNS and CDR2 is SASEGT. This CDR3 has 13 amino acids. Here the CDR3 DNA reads TGTGCCAGCAGTGAATACAGCTCCTACGAGCAGTACTTC. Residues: CASSEYSSYEQYF.

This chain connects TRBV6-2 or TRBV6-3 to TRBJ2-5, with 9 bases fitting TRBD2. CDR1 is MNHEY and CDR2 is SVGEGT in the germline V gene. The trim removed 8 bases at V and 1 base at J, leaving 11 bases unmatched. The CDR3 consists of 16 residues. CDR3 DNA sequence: TGTGCCAGCCGTTCAATTCTAGCGGGGACCCAAGAGACCCAGTACTTC. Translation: CASRSILAGTQETQYF.

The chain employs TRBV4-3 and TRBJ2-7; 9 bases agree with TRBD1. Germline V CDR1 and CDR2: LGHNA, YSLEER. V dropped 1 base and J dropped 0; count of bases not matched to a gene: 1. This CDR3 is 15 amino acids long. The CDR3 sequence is CASSQATGGSYEQYF. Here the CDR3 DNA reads TGCGCCAGCAGCCAAGCGACAGGGGGCTCCTACGAGCAGTACTTC.

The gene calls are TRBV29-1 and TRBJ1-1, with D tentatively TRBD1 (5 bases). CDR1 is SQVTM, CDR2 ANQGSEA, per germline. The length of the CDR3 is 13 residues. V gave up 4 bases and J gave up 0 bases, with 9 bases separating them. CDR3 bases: TGCAGCGTTGTAAGACAGATGAACACTGAAGCTTTCTTT. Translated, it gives CSVVRQMNTEAFF.

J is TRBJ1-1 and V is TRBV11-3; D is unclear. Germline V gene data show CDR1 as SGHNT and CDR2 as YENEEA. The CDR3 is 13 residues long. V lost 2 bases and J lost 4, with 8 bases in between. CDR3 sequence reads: CASSLWGSTEAFF. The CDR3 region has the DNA TGTGCCAGCAGCTTATGGGGAAGCACTGAAGCTTTCTTT.

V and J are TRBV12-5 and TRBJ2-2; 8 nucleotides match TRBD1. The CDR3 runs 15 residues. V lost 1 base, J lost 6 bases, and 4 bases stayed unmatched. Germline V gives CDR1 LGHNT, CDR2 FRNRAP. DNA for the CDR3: TGTGCTAGTGGTTTGGGACAGGGGCTTTCCGGGGAGCTGTTTTTT. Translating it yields CASGLGQGLSGELFF. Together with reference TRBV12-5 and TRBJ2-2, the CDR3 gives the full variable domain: DARVTQTPRHKVTEMGQEVTMRCQPILGHNTVFWYRQTMMQGLELLAYFRNRAPLDDSGMPKDRFSAEMPDATLATLKIQPSEPRDSAVYFCASGLGQGLSGELFFGEGSRLTVL.

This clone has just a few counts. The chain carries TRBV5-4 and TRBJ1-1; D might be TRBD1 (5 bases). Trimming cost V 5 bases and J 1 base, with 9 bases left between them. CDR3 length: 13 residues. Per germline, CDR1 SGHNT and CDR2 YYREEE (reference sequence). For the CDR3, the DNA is TGTGCCAGCAGGTTTACAGGGAACACTGAAGCTTTCTTT. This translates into CASRFTGNTEAFF.

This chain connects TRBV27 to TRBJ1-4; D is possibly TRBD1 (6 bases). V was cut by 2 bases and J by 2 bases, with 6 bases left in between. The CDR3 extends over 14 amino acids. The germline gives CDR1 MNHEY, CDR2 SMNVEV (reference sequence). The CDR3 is CASSLQGTNEKLFF. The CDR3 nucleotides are TGTGCCAGCAGTTTACAGGGGACTAATGAAAAACTGTTTTTT.

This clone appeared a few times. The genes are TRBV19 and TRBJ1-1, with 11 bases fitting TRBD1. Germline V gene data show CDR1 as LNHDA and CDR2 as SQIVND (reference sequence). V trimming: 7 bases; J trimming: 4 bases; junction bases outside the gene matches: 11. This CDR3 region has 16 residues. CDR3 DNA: TGTGCCAGTACTGAGTATGGACAGGGGGCAGGCACTGAAGCTTTCTTT. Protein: CASTEYGQGAGTEAFF. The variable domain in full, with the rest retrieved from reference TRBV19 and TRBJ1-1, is DGGITQSPKYLFRKEGQNVTLSCEQNLNHDAMYWYRQDPGQGLRLIYYSQIVNDFQKGDIAEGYSVSREKKESFPLTVTSAQKNPTAFYLCASTEYGQGAGTEAFFGQGTRLTVV.

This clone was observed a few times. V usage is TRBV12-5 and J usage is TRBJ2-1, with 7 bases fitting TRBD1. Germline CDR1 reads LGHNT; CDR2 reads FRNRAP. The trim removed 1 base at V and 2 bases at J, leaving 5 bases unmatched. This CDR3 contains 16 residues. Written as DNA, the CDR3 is TGTGCTAGTGGTTTGGGCGCTACAGGGGCCTACAATGAGCAGTTCTTC. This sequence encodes CASGLGATGAYNEQFF.

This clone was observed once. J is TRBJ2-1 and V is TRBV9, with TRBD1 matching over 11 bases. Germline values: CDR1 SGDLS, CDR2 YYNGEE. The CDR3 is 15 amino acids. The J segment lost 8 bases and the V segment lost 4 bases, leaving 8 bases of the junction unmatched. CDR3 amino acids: CASSPEGQGAYEQFF. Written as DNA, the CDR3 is TGTGCCAGCAGCCCAGAAGGACAGGGGGCCTATGAGCAGTTCTTC.

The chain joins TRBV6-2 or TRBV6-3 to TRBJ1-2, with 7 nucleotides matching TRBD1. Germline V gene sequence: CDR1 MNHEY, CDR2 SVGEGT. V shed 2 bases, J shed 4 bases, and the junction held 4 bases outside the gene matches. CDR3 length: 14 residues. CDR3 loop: CASSYDGDSYGYTF. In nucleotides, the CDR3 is TGTGCCAGCAGTTACGACGGGGACAGCTATGGCTACACCTTC.

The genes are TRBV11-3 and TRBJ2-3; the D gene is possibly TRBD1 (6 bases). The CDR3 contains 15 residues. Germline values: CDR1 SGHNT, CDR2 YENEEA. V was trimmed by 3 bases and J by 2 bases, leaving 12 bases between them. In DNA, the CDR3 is TGTGCCAGCAGCTTCAGACAGGCCGCCACAGATACGCAGTATTTT. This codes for CASSFRQAATDTQYF. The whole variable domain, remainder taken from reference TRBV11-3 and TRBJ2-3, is EAGVVQSPRYKIIEKKQPVAFWCNPISGHNTLYWYLQNLGQGPELLIRYENEEAVDDSQLPKDRFSAERLKGVDSTLKIQPAELGDSAVYLCASSFRQAATDTQYFGPGTRLTVL.

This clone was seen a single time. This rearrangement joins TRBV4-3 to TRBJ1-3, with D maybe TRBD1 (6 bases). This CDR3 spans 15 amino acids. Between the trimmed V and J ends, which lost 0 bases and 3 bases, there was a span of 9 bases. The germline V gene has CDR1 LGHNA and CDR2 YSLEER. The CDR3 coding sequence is TGCGCCAGCAGCCAAGATGGAGGGGGTGGAAACACCATATATTTT. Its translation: CASSQDGGGGNTIYF.

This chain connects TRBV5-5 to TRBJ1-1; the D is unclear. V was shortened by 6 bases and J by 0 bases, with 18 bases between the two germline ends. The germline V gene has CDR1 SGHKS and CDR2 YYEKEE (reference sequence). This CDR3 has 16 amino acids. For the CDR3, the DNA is TGTGCCAGCACCCACCAAACACAGCTCATGAACACTGAAGCTTTCTTT. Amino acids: CASTHQTQLMNTEAFF.

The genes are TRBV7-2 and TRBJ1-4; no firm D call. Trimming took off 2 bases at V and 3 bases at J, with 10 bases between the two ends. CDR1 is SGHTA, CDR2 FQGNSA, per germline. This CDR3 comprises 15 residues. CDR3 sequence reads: CASSLNGEANEKLFF. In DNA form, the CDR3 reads TGTGCCAGCAGCTTAAATGGGGAGGCTAATGAAAAACTGTTTTTT.

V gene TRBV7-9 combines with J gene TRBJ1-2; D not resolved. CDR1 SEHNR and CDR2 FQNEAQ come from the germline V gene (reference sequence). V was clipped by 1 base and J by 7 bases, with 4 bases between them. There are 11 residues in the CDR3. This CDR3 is CASSLVGGYTF. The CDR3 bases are TGTGCCAGCAGCTTAGTTGGTGGCTACACCTTC.

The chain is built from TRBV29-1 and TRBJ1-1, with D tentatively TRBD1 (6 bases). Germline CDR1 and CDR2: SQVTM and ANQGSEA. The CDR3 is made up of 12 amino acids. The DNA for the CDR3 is TGCACCGCAGGGGCGGTGAACACTGAAGCTTTCTTT. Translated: CTAGAVNTEAFF.

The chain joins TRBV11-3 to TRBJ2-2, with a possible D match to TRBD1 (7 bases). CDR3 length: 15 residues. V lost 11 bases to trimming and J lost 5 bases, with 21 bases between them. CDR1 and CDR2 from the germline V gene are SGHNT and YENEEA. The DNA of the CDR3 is TGTGCCGCTCACCCAGGGGGGCAGGAAACCGGGGAGCTGTTTTTT. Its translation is CAAHPGGQETGELFF.

CDR3 coding DNA: TGTGCCAGCAGTACACAGGGTGAAGCTTTCTTT. Its translation is CASSTQGEAFF. V and J are TRBV25-1 and TRBJ1-1; a weak D match, TRBD1 (6 bases). CDR1 and CDR2 (germline): MGHDK, SYGVNS. The CDR3 spans 11 residues. The ends were cut back, 5 bases at V and 7 bases at J, with 8 bases in the middle.

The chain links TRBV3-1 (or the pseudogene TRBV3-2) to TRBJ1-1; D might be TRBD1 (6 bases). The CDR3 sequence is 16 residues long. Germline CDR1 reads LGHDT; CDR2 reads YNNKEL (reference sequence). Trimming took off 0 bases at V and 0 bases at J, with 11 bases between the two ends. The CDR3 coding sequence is TGTGCCAGCAGCCAAGATCTCGGGGGCCTGAACACTGAAGCTTTCTTT. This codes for CASSQDLGGLNTEAFF.

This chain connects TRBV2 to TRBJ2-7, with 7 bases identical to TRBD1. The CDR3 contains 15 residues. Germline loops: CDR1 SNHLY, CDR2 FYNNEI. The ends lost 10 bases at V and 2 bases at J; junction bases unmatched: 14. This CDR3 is CATLPRQGSTYEQYF. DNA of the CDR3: TGTGCCACCCTACCTCGACAGGGATCAACCTACGAGCAGTACTTC.

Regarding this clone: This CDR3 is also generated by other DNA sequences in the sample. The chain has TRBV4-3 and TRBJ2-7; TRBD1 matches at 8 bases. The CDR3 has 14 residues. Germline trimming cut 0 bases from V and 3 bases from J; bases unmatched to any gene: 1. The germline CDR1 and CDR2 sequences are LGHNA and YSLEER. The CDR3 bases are TGCGCCAGCAGCCAAGATGGACAGGGCTACGAGCAGTACTTC. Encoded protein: CASSQDGQGYEQYF.

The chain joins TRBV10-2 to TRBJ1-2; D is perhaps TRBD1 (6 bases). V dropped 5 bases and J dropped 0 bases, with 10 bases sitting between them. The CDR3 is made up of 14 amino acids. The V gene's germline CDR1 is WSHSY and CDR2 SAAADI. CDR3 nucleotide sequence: TGCGCCAGCAGTCCGACAGGAGCTAACTATGGCTACACCTTC. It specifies CASSPTGANYGYTF.

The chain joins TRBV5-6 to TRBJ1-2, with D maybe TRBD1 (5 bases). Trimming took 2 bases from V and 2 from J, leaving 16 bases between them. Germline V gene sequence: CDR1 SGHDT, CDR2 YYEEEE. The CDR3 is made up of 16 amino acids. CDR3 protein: CASSLNFPGTNYGYTF. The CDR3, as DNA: TGTGCCAGCAGCTTAAACTTCCCAGGGACCAACTATGGCTACACCTTC.

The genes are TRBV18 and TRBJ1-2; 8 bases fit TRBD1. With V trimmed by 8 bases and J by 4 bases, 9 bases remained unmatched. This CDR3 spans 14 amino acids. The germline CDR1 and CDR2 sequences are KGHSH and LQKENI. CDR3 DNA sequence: TGTGCCAGCACGGAAGGACAGGGCGGCTATGGCTACACCTTC. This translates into CASTEGQGGYGYTF.